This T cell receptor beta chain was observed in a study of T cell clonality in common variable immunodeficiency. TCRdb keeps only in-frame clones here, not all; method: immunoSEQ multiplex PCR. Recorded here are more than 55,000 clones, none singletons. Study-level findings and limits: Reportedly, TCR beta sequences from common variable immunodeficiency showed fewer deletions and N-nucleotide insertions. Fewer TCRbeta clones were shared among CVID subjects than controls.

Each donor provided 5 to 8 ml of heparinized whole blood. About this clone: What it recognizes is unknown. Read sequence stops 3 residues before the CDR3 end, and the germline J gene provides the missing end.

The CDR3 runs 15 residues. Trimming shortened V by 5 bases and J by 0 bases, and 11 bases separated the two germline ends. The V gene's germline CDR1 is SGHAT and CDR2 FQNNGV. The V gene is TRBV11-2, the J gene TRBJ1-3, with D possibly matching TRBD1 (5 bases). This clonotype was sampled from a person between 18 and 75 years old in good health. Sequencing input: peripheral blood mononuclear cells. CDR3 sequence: CASSPDTSSGNTIYF. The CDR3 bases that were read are TGTGCCAGCAGCCCGGACACAAGCTCTGGAAACACC.